Each of the 14 T cell receptor beta chains below was sequenced from the same sample in a study of T cells in Graves' hyperthyroidism and ophthalmopathy. Regions amplified from RNA transcripts were the TCR beta CDR3 regions. HTBI primers were employed in a first-round RT-PCR of the TCR CDR3. TCRdb called the multiplex PCR reads again in MiXCR, with one record for every CDR3 protein. The data contain 400,000 to 600,000 distinct CDR3 sequences, less than 25% of them singletons. The sample was blood. The source of these receptors is a man younger than 35 with Graves' hyperthyroidism.

This clonotype occurred many times. The rearrangement joins TRBV12-3 or TRBV12-4 to TRBJ2-7; D not certain. The CDR3 contains 13 residues. Between the trimmed V and J ends, which lost 3 bases and 2 bases, there was a span of 8 bases. This CDR3 reads CASSFGPAYEQYF. The CDR3 bases are TGTGCCAGCAGTTTCGGGCCAGCCTACGAGCAGTACTTC.

The chain links TRBV28 to TRBJ1-5, with a tentative D call TRBD1 (5 bases). Trimming removed 5 bases from V and 2 bases from J, with 13 bases in between. In germline, CDR1 is MDHEN, CDR2 SYDVKM. The CDR3 contains 15 residues. DNA of the CDR3: TGTGCCAGCAGTCCCGTGGGGCAGGGCAATCAGCCCCAGCATTTT. It codes for CASSPVGQGNQPQHF.

This chain uses TRBV20-1 with TRBJ2-7; 7 bases align to TRBD2. Germline V gene lookup returns CDR1 DFQATT and CDR2 SNEGSKA (reference sequence). V dropped 3 bases and J dropped 3; count of bases not matched to a gene: 8. The CDR3 covers 14 residues. The CDR3 nucleotides are TGCAGTGCTAGCCGGGACTACATAAACTACGAGCAGTACTTC. Its protein is CSASRDYINYEQYF.

The table lists this clonotype with a few counts. The V and J genes are TRBV11-2 and TRBJ2-7; possibly TRBD2 for D (6 bases). V gave up 4 bases and J gave up 4 bases, with 14 bases separating them. The CDR3 is 14 amino acids. In germline, CDR1 is SGHAT, CDR2 FQNNGV. CDR3 nucleotides: TGTGCCAGCAGCTACGGCGGGGTAGGTTACGAGCAGTACTTC. It encodes CASSYGGVGYEQYF.

This clonotype was observed at least ten times. The chain links TRBV27 to TRBJ1-1; no definite D call. CDR3 size: 15 residues. Germline V gene sequence: CDR1 MNHEY, CDR2 SMNVEV (reference sequence). Between the trimmed V and J ends, which lost 5 bases and 6 bases, there was a span of 19 bases. The DNA for the CDR3 is TGTGCCAGCAGTCCAAGACTCTCCCGCGGAGCTGAAGCTTTCTTT. Protein sequence: CASSPRLSRGAEAFF.

This clonotype has at least ten counts. The rearrangement uses TRBV10-3 and TRBJ2-2, with D tentatively TRBD1 (5 bases). Per germline, CDR1 ENHRY and CDR2 SYGVKD. The CDR3 runs 15 residues. Trimming removed 10 bases at V and 5 bases at J, with 20 bases between. For the CDR3, the DNA is TGTGCCACCGTGTATGAAGGGGCGCTTACCGGGGAGCTGTTTTTT. It codes for CATVYEGALTGELFF.

This clonotype was seen ten or more times. CDR3 nucleotides: TGTGCCAGCAGTTACGGGCAGGGTATACAGGAGACCCAGTACTTC. Protein: CASSYGQGIQETQYF. The rearrangement uses TRBV6-5 and TRBJ2-5, with a possible D match to TRBD1 (5 bases). This CDR3 spans 15 amino acids. V was cut by 2 bases and J by 5 bases, with 15 bases left in between. Germline loops: CDR1 MNHEY, CDR2 SVGAGI.

The chain recombines TRBV11-1 with TRBJ2-7; D may be TRBD1 (5 bases). The germline V and J ends were trimmed by 1 base and 0 bases, with 19 bases remaining between them. The CDR3 has 18 amino acids. Germline CDR1 is SGHAT and CDR2 is FQDESV (reference sequence). CDR3 residues: CASSLGPDKGRFSYEQYF. CDR3 coding DNA: TGTGCCAGCAGCTTAGGACCGGACAAGGGGCGTTTCTCCTACGAGCAGTACTTC.

This rearrangement joins TRBV6-1 to TRBJ2-7; D is ambiguous. The CDR3 is made up of 14 amino acids. CDR1 is MNHNS, CDR2 SASEGT, per germline. V lost 6 bases and J 2 bases, leaving 14 bases between the germline ends. CDR3: CASSSLSVTYEQYF. Here the CDR3 DNA reads TGTGCCAGCAGCTCCCTCTCCGTGACCTACGAGCAGTACTTC.

This clonotype was recorded at least ten times. The CDR3 sequence: CATSRVDRDSETQYF. CDR3 coding DNA: TGTGCCACCAGCAGAGTGGACAGGGATTCGGAGACCCAGTACTTC. V and J are TRBV15 and TRBJ2-5, with 8 bases identical to TRBD1. The CDR3 runs to 15 residues. The V gene end was trimmed by 1 base and the J gene end by 5 bases; junction bases not matched to a gene: 6. Germline CDR1 reads LNHNV; CDR2 reads YYDKDF (reference sequence).

The chain combines TRBV11-3 with TRBJ2-5, with a tentative D call TRBD2 (6 bases). There are 15 residues in the CDR3. Trimming removed 1 base at V and 3 bases at J, with 12 bases between. In germline, CDR1 is SGHNT, CDR2 YENEEA. The CDR3 sequence: CASSLGVSGEETQYF. The CDR3 nucleotides read TGTGCCAGCAGCTTAGGGGTCTCGGGGGAAGAGACCCAGTACTTC. The full variable domain, completed using reference TRBV11-3 and TRBJ2-5, is EAGVVQSPRYKIIEKKQPVAFWCNPISGHNTLYWYLQNLGQGPELLIRYENEEAVDDSQLPKDRFSAERLKGVDSTLKIQPAELGDSAVYLCASSLGVSGEETQYFGPGTRLLVL.

This clonotype was detected only a few times. The chain is built from TRBV2 and TRBJ1-2, with D uncertain. This CDR3 has 14 residues. Per germline, CDR1 SNHLY and CDR2 FYNNEI. V was shortened by 0 bases and J by 7 bases, with 12 bases between the two germline ends. The chain's CDR3 is CASSEAPGGVGYTF. The CDR3 nucleotides read TGTGCCAGCAGTGAAGCGCCAGGCGGGGTTGGCTACACCTTC. Using reference TRBV2 and TRBJ1-2 for the parts outside the CDR3, the full variable domain is EPEVTQTPSHQVTQMGQEVILRCVPISNHLYFYWYRQILGQKVEFLVSFYNNEISEKSEIFDDQFSVERPDGSNFTLKIRSTKLEDSAMYFCASSEAPGGVGYTFGSGTRLTVV.

This clonotype was seen ten or more times. The V call is TRBV12-3 or TRBV12-4, the J call TRBJ1-5; D might be TRBD1 (6 bases). This CDR3 comprises 13 residues. The V gene lost 4 bases and the J gene lost 9 bases, with 13 bases spanning the gap. CDR3 sequence reads: CASSYSGEAPQHF. The CDR3 region has the DNA TGTGCCAGCAGTTACTCAGGGGAGGCGCCCCAGCATTTT.

This clonotype was found a few times. V and J are TRBV12-3 or TRBV12-4 and TRBJ1-2; D is undetermined. The CDR3 is made up of 12 amino acids. Trimming took 2 bases from V and 4 from J, leaving 5 bases between them. In DNA form, the CDR3 reads TGTGCCAGCAGTTTAACCCTCTATGGCTACACCTTC. It translates to CASSLTLYGYTF.